These 29 T cell receptor beta chains originate from one sample sequenced in a study of T cell responses to AZD1222 COVID-19 vaccine. Measured with immunoSEQ multiplex PCR; TCRdb has only the in-frame clones, and not every one. The sample contains around 160,000 clones, 92% of which appear only once. The specimen comprised peripheral blood, sampled 28 days after the second AZD1222 dose. The receptors stem from an adult who received the AZD1222 COVID-19 vaccine.

This rearrangement joins TRBV12-2 to TRBJ2-7; TRBD1 is the table's D call and was not checked against the DNA. TRBV12-2 corresponds to a pseudogene. The CDR3 contains 16 residues. CDR3 amino acids: CASRLADRDRGPEQYF. DNA of the CDR3: TGTGCAAGTCGCTTAGCAGACCGGGACAGGGGGCCCGAGCAGTACTTC.

The rearrangement links TRBV5-1 to TRBJ1-6, with D perhaps matching TRBD1 (5 bases). The CDR3 loop spans 17 amino acids. Germline lookup yields CDR1 SGHRS and CDR2 YFSETQ. The V end lost 0 bases, the J end lost 10 bases, and 20 bases lay between the germline ends. CDR3 in DNA: TGCGCCAGCAGCTTGGAAACGAGTATAAGGGGCGGGTCACCCCTCCACTTT. Translating it yields CASSLETSIRGGSPLHF.

The chain has TRBV10-2 and TRBJ2-7; D gene uncertain. Deletions cut 3 bases from V and 1 base from J, with 10 bases between. Germline lookup yields CDR1 WSHSY and CDR2 SAAADI. The CDR3 totals 14 residues. CDR3 in amino acids: CASSDEFTSYEQYF. The CDR3 region has the DNA TGCGCCAGCAGTGATGAGTTTACGTCCTACGAGCAGTACTTC.

This chain joins TRBV5-6 and TRBJ1-6; maybe TRBD1 (5 bases). This CDR3 region has 12 residues. V was shortened by 4 bases and J by 8 bases, with 7 bases between the two germline ends. The germline CDR1 and CDR2 sequences are SGHDT and YYEEEE. In DNA form, the CDR3 reads TGTGCCAGCAGCCGACAGTATTCACCCCTCCACTTT. Translation gives CASSRQYSPLHF.

The CDR3 loop is CASSIEGALGQETQYF. The CDR3, as DNA: TGTGCCAGTAGTATAGAAGGGGCCTTAGGGCAAGAGACCCAGTACTTC. The V and J genes are TRBV19 and TRBJ2-5; D possibly corresponds to TRBD1 (5 bases). The V gene lost 0 bases and the J gene lost 2 bases, with 13 bases spanning the gap. The CDR3 totals 16 residues. The germline V gene encodes CDR1 LNHDA and CDR2 SQIVND (reference sequence).

The chain couples TRBV10-3 to TRBJ2-3; 11 bases map to TRBD2. CDR3 length equals 15 residues. V lost 10 bases to trimming and J lost 2 bases; unmatched junction nucleotides: 8. Germline loops: CDR1 ENHRY, CDR2 SYGVKD. In nucleotides, the CDR3 is TGTGCCACAGAATCTAGCGGGGGGCTCACAGATACGCAGTATTTT. Protein product: CATESSGGLTDTQYF.

V usage is TRBV4-1 and J usage is TRBJ1-3; tentative D call: TRBD1 (5 bases). V was shortened by 2 bases and J by 0 bases, with 14 bases between the two germline ends. The CDR3 totals 17 residues. CDR1 and CDR2 (germline): MGHRA, YSYEKL. CDR3 region: CASSQTDTLNSGNTIYF. The CDR3 DNA sequence: TGCGCCAGCAGCCAAACGGACACCCTCAACTCTGGAAACACCATATATTTT.

The genes are TRBV5-1 and TRBJ2-7; 9 nucleotides align to TRBD1. The CDR3 covers 14 residues. Germline V CDR1 and CDR2: SGHRS, YFSETQ. Germline trimming cut 4 bases from V and 2 bases from J; bases unmatched to any gene: 4. CDR3 region: CASSKGQGTYEQYF. The CDR3 region has the DNA TGCGCCAGCAGCAAAGGACAGGGGACCTACGAGCAGTACTTC.

This sequence joins TRBV21-1 and TRBJ1-6. TRBV21-1 is annotated as a pseudogene. This CDR3 contains 18 residues. The CDR3 coding sequence is TGTGCCAGCAGCAAAGTCGAAAACGAAAAAAAAGGGAATTCACCCCTCCACTTT. Encoded protein: CASSKVENEKKGNSPLHF.

The chain is built from TRBV27 and TRBJ2-7, with D perhaps assigned TRBD1 or TRBD2 (5 bases each). CDR1 is MNHEY and CDR2 is SMNVEV in the germline V gene (reference sequence). This CDR3 contains 14 residues. Trimming removed 5 bases at V and 3 bases at J, with 14 bases between. CDR3 amino acids: CASSPGTHYYEQYF. CDR3 DNA: TGTGCCAGCAGTCCGGGGACCCATTACTACGAGCAGTACTTC.

V is TRBV2 and J is TRBJ2-3; D possibly corresponds to TRBD1 (5 bases). V was cut by 2 bases and J by 8 bases, with 14 bases left in between. There are 14 residues in the CDR3. Germline V CDR1 and CDR2: SNHLY, FYNNEI. CDR3 nucleotide sequence: TGTGCCAGCAGTGAAAGTAGTGGGCAGGGTACGCAGTATTTT. Residues: CASSESSGQGTQYF. Combining the CDR3 with reference TRBV2 and TRBJ2-3 gives the whole variable domain EPEVTQTPSHQVTQMGQEVILRCVPISNHLYFYWYRQILGQKVEFLVSFYNNEISEKSEIFDDQFSVERPDGSNFTLKIRSTKLEDSAMYFCASSESSGQGTQYFGPGTRLTVL.

This CDR3 reads CSGMTGEANYGYTF. In DNA, the CDR3 is TGCAGCGGGATGACAGGAGAAGCTAACTATGGCTACACCTTC. V gene TRBV29-1 combines with J gene TRBJ1-2, with D possibly TRBD1 on 6 matching bases. The CDR3 contains 14 residues. V was pared by 7 bases and J by 0 bases, with 15 bases between. Germline CDR1 and CDR2: SQVTM and ANQGSEA.

This rearrangement joins TRBV19 to TRBJ1-1; D gene uncertain. Germline CDR1 and CDR2: LNHDA and SQIVND (reference sequence). V was cut by 7 bases and J by 0 bases, with 12 bases left in between. The length of the CDR3 is 14 residues. CDR3 residues: CASTAIGMNTEAFF. CDR3 sequence (DNA): TGTGCCAGTACCGCAATAGGGATGAACACTGAAGCTTTCTTT.

Here the CDR3 DNA reads TGTGCCAGCAGCTTGGGCAGGGTTGGGGAAAAACTGTTTTTT. This encodes CASSLGRVGEKLFF. The V and J genes are TRBV11-2 and TRBJ1-4, with D possibly being TRBD1 (5 bases). The CDR3 length is 14 residues. V was pared by 3 bases and J by 8 bases, with 13 bases between. CDR1 is SGHAT, CDR2 FQNNGV, per germline. Together with reference TRBV11-2 and TRBJ1-4, the CDR3 gives the full variable domain: EAGVAQSPRYKIIEKRQSVAFWCNPISGHATLYWYQQILGQGPKLLIQFQNNGVVDDSQLPKDRFSAERLKGVDSTLKIQPAKLEDSAVYLCASSLGRVGEKLFFGSGTQLSVL.

This clone was detected only a few times. This chain connects TRBV2 to TRBJ2-7, with D unclear. CDR1 and CDR2 (germline): SNHLY, FYNNEI. V lost 3 bases and J lost 0, with 12 bases in between. The CDR3 is made up of 15 amino acids. This CDR3 is CASSEGFDNSYEQYF. DNA of the CDR3: TGTGCCAGCAGTGAGGGTTTCGACAACTCCTACGAGCAGTACTTC.

The V and J genes are TRBV27 and TRBJ1-1; D uncertain. The CDR3 is 13 amino acids. Deletions cut 5 bases from V and 6 bases from J, with 13 bases between. Germline values: CDR1 MNHEY, CDR2 SMNVEV (reference sequence). For the CDR3, the DNA is TGTGCCAGCAGTCCGAGCGGCGACGCTGAAGCTTTCTTT. Translation gives CASSPSGDAEAFF.

V gene TRBV7-8 combines with J gene TRBJ1-5; D is unclear. Germline V gene sequence: CDR1 SGHVS, CDR2 FQNEAQ. The CDR3 is 15 amino acids. Trimming took off 1 base at V and 2 bases at J, with 9 bases between the two ends. CDR3 loop: CASSLEFRGNQPQHF. CDR3 coding DNA: TGTGCCAGCAGCTTAGAATTTCGGGGCAATCAGCCCCAGCATTTT.

In nucleotides, the CDR3 is TGTGCCAGCAGCTCGGGCACCACGGGATACACTGAAGCTTTCTTT. It translates to CASSSGTTGYTEAFF. The chain has TRBV11-2 and TRBJ1-1; D not resolved. The CDR3 covers 15 residues. Germline CDR1 SGHAT, CDR2 FQNNGV. V lost 4 bases, J lost 3 bases, and 15 bases lay in between.

The chain employs TRBV19 and TRBJ1-5; 9 nucleotides align to TRBD1. Trimming at V came to 2 bases and at J to 2 bases, leaving 4 bases not matched to a gene. In germline, CDR1 is LNHDA, CDR2 SQIVND (reference sequence). CDR3 length equals 16 residues. The CDR3 here is CASSINRDRGNQPQHF. The CDR3 coding sequence is TGTGCCAGTAGTATAAACCGGGACAGGGGCAATCAGCCCCAGCATTTT.

This clone was found once. The chain couples TRBV13 to TRBJ1-1; a weak D match, TRBD1 (6 bases). The CDR3 runs 14 residues. V lost 4 bases and J 6 bases, leaving 15 bases between the germline ends. CDR1 is PRHDT, CDR2 FYEKMQ, per germline (reference sequence). DNA of the CDR3: TGTGCCAGCAGCTCGAGAGGGGGAACGTCTGAAGCTTTCTTT. This codes for CASSSRGGTSEAFF.

This sequence joins TRBV12-3 or TRBV12-4 and TRBJ1-5; tentative D call: TRBD1 (5 bases). The CDR3 is 13 residues long. V lost 4 bases and J lost 7, with 11 bases in between. The CDR3 DNA reads as TGTGCCAGCAGTTGGGGGGGAGGGCAGCCCCAGCATTTT. Protein product: CASSWGGGQPQHF.

This rearrangement joins TRBV13 to TRBJ2-3, with D unresolved. V was shortened by 5 bases and J by 4 bases, with 16 bases between the two germline ends. This CDR3 is built from 15 residues. In germline, CDR1 is PRHDT, CDR2 FYEKMQ (reference sequence). The CDR3 reads CASSLPATAPDTQYF. The CDR3 DNA sequence: TGTGCCAGCAGCCTTCCCGCGACCGCCCCAGATACGCAGTATTTT.

V usage is TRBV18 and J usage is TRBJ1-1; D might be TRBD1 (5 bases). V gave up 6 bases and J gave up 6 bases, with 17 bases separating them. Germline values: CDR1 KGHSH, CDR2 LQKENI. The CDR3 extends over 14 amino acids. CDR3 amino acids: CASSPGGDLSEAFF. The CDR3 coding sequence is TGTGCCAGCTCCCCTGGGGGGGACCTGTCTGAAGCTTTCTTT.

This sequence joins TRBV6-5 and TRBJ1-1, with unresolved D. Germline CDR1 MNHEY, CDR2 SVGAGI. Trimming stripped 8 bases from V and 0 bases from J, with 10 bases between. The CDR3 extends over 13 amino acids. In DNA form, the CDR3 reads TGTGCCAGCGCGGAGGCGTTGAACACTGAAGCTTTCTTT. Protein product: CASAEALNTEAFF.

This clone showed up just once. The rearrangement uses TRBV19 and TRBJ2-4; D may correspond to TRBD1 or TRBD2 (5 bases each). CDR1 is LNHDA and CDR2 is SQIVND in the germline V gene (reference sequence). V dropped 3 bases and J dropped 7 bases, with 7 bases sitting between them. This CDR3 contains 12 residues. The CDR3 sequence is CASSIGDNIQYF. CDR3 nucleotide sequence: TGTGCCAGTAGTATTGGGGACAACATTCAGTACTTC.

The chain employs TRBV5-1 and TRBJ2-1, with 14 bases fitting TRBD2. The CDR3 extends over 16 amino acids. After removal of 0 bases from V and 9 bases from J, the junction contained 5 bases not matched to a gene. The germline gives CDR1 SGHRS, CDR2 YFSETQ. Written as DNA, the CDR3 is TGCGCCAGCAGCTTGGCGGGACTAGCGGGGGCTGGTGAGCAGTTCTTC. Residues: CASSLAGLAGAGEQFF.

The rearrangement links TRBV27 to TRBJ1-1; TRBD1 matches at 7 bases. Trimming took 5 bases from V and 4 from J; bases not matched to a gene: 7. CDR1 and CDR2 (germline): MNHEY, SMNVEV (reference sequence). The CDR3 contains 14 residues. The CDR3 loop reads CASSISGGGTEAFF. The DNA of the CDR3 is TGTGCCAGCAGTATTTCAGGGGGGGGCACTGAAGCTTTCTTT.

The CDR3 DNA sequence: TGCAGCCCCGAGGGGCCCCAGCATTTT. Encoded protein: CSPEGPQHF. The gene calls are TRBV29-1 and TRBJ1-5; D is unresolved. The CDR3 runs 9 residues. Germline V CDR1 and CDR2: SQVTM, ANQGSEA. V shed 8 bases and J shed 9 bases, with 8 bases lying between them.

CDR3 DNA sequence: TGTGCCAGCACCCCCGGGGGGAGAGTCGACGGCTACACCTTC. Its translation is CASTPGGRVDGYTF. The chain combines TRBV5-4 with TRBJ1-2; weak D call: TRBD1 (5 bases). This CDR3 is 14 amino acids long. Germline V gene data show CDR1 as SGHNT and CDR2 as YYREEE (reference sequence). The ends were cut back, 6 bases at V and 8 bases at J, with 20 bases in the middle.